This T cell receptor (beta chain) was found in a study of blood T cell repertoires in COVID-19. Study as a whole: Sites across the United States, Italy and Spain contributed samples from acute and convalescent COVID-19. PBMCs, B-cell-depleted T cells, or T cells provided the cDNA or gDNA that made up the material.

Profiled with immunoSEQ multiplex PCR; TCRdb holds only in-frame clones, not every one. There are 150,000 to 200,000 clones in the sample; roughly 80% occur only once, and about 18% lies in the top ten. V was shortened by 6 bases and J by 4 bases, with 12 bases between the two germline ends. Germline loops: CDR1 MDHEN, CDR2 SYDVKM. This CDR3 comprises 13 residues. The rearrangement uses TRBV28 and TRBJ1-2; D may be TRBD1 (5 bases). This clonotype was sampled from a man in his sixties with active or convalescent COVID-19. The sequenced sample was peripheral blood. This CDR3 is CASSWGVPYGYTF. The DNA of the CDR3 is TGTGCCAGCAGCTGGGGGGTGCCCTATGGCTACACCTTC.